The 15 T cell receptor beta chains reported below all come from one sample, sequenced in a study of regulatory T cells in long-lasting Graves disease. The authors built TCR beta libraries using iRepertoire HTBI primers and Arm-PCR of CDR3 regions. TCRdb independently ran MiXCR on the multiplex PCR reads; one entry per CDR3 protein. The table has 400,000 to 500,000 distinct CDR3 sequences, roughly 21% seen once. Time point specified: persistent/refractory GD, antithyroid drugs over 5 years with positive TRAb. PBMC RNA served as the TCR library source. Specimen: peripheral blood mononuclear cells (PBMCs), collected when the disease was refractory, from a patient treated with antithyroid drugs. The receptors here all came from a female donor with Graves disease.

The J gene is TRBJ1-2, the V gene TRBV3-1; TRBD1 matches 7 bases. Germline V lookup: CDR1 LGHDT, CDR2 YNNKEL (reference sequence). This CDR3 has 11 residues. V was pared by 6 bases and J by 13 bases, with 8 bases of the junction left unmatched. CDR3 protein: CASRDTGACTF. The DNA of the CDR3 is TGTGCCAGCAGGGACACAGGGGCGTGCACCTTC.

This clonotype was recorded at least ten times. The chain couples TRBV29-1 to TRBJ1-2; 7 bases fit TRBD1. V was pared by 0 bases and J by 4 bases, with 5 bases of the junction left unmatched. The CDR3 totals 14 residues. Germline values: CDR1 SQVTM, CDR2 ANQGSEA. The CDR3 nucleotides are TGCAGCGTTGAAGAAACGACAGGGTTCTATGGCTACACCTTC. It specifies CSVEETTGFYGYTF.

The V gene is TRBV28, the J gene TRBJ2-1, with D perhaps TRBD1 (5 bases). V shed 7 bases and J shed 4 bases, with 14 bases lying between them. The CDR3 consists of 14 residues. Germline V CDR1 and CDR2: MDHEN, SYDVKM. The CDR3 DNA is TGTGCCAGCACGGACATAGCACTTTACAATGAGCAGTTCTTC. It codes for CASTDIALYNEQFF.

This clonotype was observed a few times. The rearrangement uses TRBV19 and TRBJ1-5, with D possibly being TRBD1 (5 bases). This CDR3 region has 13 residues. The V gene's germline CDR1 is LNHDA and CDR2 SQIVND (reference sequence). The V end was cut by 3 bases, the J end by 5 bases, with 8 bases between. CDR3 nucleotide sequence: TGTGCCAGTAGTATGACAGTAGATCAGCCCCAGCATTTT. This encodes CASSMTVDQPQHF.

In its sample, this clonotype was seen many times. The genes are TRBV10-3 and TRBJ2-2; the D call may be TRBD1 or TRBD2 (5 bases each). The CDR3 spans 13 residues. V gave up 8 bases and J gave up 1 base, with 8 bases separating them. The germline gives CDR1 ENHRY, CDR2 SYGVKD. CDR3 sequence reads: CAIGTENTGELFF. CDR3 in DNA: TGTGCCATCGGGACCGAGAACACCGGGGAGCTGTTTTTT.

As to this clonotype: A much larger clone is a single base away; this may be a read error. The chain combines TRBV27 with TRBJ2-7; 8 nucleotides match TRBD1. In germline, CDR1 is MNHEY, CDR2 SMNVEV (reference sequence). The CDR3 spans 14 residues. V was clipped by 5 bases and J by 6 bases; unmatched bases: 9. The DNA of the CDR3 is TGTGCCAGCAGTATCGGACAGGGTCGCAGCGAGCAGTACTTC. As protein: CASSIGQGRSEQYF.

This clonotype was observed many times. The chain joins TRBV11-2 to TRBJ2-5; the D is unclear. Germline loops: CDR1 SGHAT, CDR2 FQNNGV. Deletions cut 4 bases from V and 0 bases from J, with 12 bases between. The CDR3 is made up of 15 amino acids. CDR3 DNA sequence: TGTGCCAGCAGCTCCGTGCAGACCAACCAAGAGACCCAGTACTTC. Protein sequence: CASSSVQTNQETQYF.

V usage is TRBV7-2 and J usage is TRBJ2-1; D may correspond to TRBD1 or TRBD2 (5 bases each). CDR3 length equals 13 residues. The germline V and J ends were trimmed by 4 bases and 5 bases, with 9 bases remaining between them. CDR1 is SGHTA and CDR2 is FQGNSA in the germline V gene. In DNA form, the CDR3 reads TGTGCCAGCAGCTCCGGGACCAACAATGAGCAGTTCTTC. As protein: CASSSGTNNEQFF.

Ten or more counts support this clonotype. V and J are TRBV11-2 and TRBJ1-4; no reliable D call. V was cut by 5 bases and J by 2 bases, with 15 bases left in between. This CDR3 comprises 16 residues. Germline V gene sequence: CDR1 SGHAT, CDR2 FQNNGV. The CDR3 spells CASSPIYGPTNEKLFF. The CDR3 DNA follows: TGTGCCAGCAGCCCAATCTATGGGCCGACTAATGAAAAACTGTTTTTT. Full variable domain (missing parts from reference TRBV11-2 and TRBJ1-4): EAGVAQSPRYKIIEKRQSVAFWCNPISGHATLYWYQQILGQGPKLLIQFQNNGVVDDSQLPKDRFSAERLKGVDSTLKIQPAKLEDSAVYLCASSPIYGPTNEKLFFGSGTQLSVL.

This clonotype was observed a handful of times. V is TRBV9 and J is TRBJ1-1; D gene unclear. Germline lookup yields CDR1 SGDLS and CDR2 YYNGEE. Trimming removed 0 bases at V and 5 bases at J, with 8 bases between. The CDR3 is made up of 13 amino acids. In nucleotides, the CDR3 is TGTGCCAGCAGCGTAGATGGAGGGACTGAAGCTTTCTTT. Encoded protein: CASSVDGGTEAFF.

In its sample, this clonotype was seen many times. This rearrangement joins TRBV12-3 or TRBV12-4 to TRBJ1-5; possible D gene TRBD1, 5 bases. V lost 4 bases, J lost 6 bases, and 16 bases lay in between. The CDR3 is made up of 15 amino acids. The CDR3 protein is CASSWGFLKTQPQHF. The CDR3, as DNA: TGTGCCAGCAGTTGGGGGTTTTTGAAAACTCAGCCCCAGCATTTT.

This clonotype was counted many times. This chain links TRBV28 with TRBJ2-5; 9 positions agree with TRBD2. The V and J ends lost 8 bases and 7 bases, in that order; junction bases with no gene match: 2. The CDR3 loop spans 11 amino acids. Germline lookup yields CDR1 MDHEN and CDR2 SYDVKM. The CDR3 region is CASEAGGTQYF. The CDR3 nucleotides are TGTGCCAGCGAAGCGGGAGGGACCCAGTACTTC.

This clonotype has ten or more counts. The genes are TRBV20-1 and TRBJ1-2, with D hard to call. The V gene lost 0 bases and the J gene lost 4 bases, with 9 bases spanning the gap. This CDR3 has 13 amino acids. Germline V gene sequence: CDR1 DFQATT, CDR2 SNEGSKA (reference sequence). The CDR3 sequence: CSARDRLIYGYTF. The CDR3 DNA sequence: TGCAGTGCTAGAGATAGGCTCATCTATGGCTACACCTTC.

This clonotype has a count of ten or more. V is TRBV28 and J is TRBJ2-5, with TRBD1 matching 10 bases. The V gene's germline CDR1 is MDHEN and CDR2 SYDVKM. This CDR3 region has 15 residues. After removal of 5 bases from V and 7 bases from J, the junction contained 10 bases not matched to a gene. For the CDR3, the DNA is TGTGCCAGCAGTGATCTGGACAGGGGGTCAGGGACCCAGTACTTC. Translated, it gives CASSDLDRGSGTQYF.

The chain joins TRBV20-1 to TRBJ1-6, with D tentatively TRBD1 (5 bases). The germline V gene encodes CDR1 DFQATT and CDR2 SNEGSKA (reference sequence). The ends were cut back, 6 bases at V and 6 bases at J, with 12 bases in the middle. This CDR3 is 13 amino acids long. The CDR3 bases are TGCAGTGCAAGGGGCCTTCTTAATTCACCCCTCCACTTT. Protein sequence: CSARGLLNSPLHF.